The 21 T cell receptor beta chains given below trace back to one sample, sequenced in a study of T cell responses to AZD1222 COVID-19 vaccine. Produced via immunoSEQ multiplex PCR; TCRdb's table is partial and in-frame only. The table lists about 120,000 clones, roughly 89% of them singletons, with almost 4.5% in the top ten. The source material was peripheral blood, sampled on day 0 of AZD1222 vaccination. Source of these receptors: an adult in good health.

V usage is TRBV28 and J usage is TRBJ2-7, with TRBD1 identical over 7 bases. The CDR3 is 14 amino acids. With V trimmed by 5 bases and J by 2 bases, 6 bases remained unmatched. CDR1 and CDR2 from the germline V gene are MDHEN and SYDVKM. In nucleotides, the CDR3 is TGTGCCAGCAGTCCCCGACAGGGACCCTACGAGCAGTACTTC. Protein: CASSPRQGPYEQYF.

The chain employs TRBV28 and TRBJ2-2; 12 nucleotides match TRBD2. CDR3 length: 16 amino acids. In germline, CDR1 is MDHEN, CDR2 SYDVKM. The junction had 2 bases not matched to a gene; V was cut back by 6 bases and J by 0 bases. The CDR3: CASSLAGGPNTGELFF. The CDR3, as DNA: TGTGCCAGCAGCCTAGCGGGGGGGCCGAACACCGGGGAGCTGTTTTTT.

The genes are TRBV15 and TRBJ2-7; possibly TRBD2 for D (6 bases). V dropped 5 bases and J dropped 0 bases, with 14 bases sitting between them. Germline V lookup: CDR1 LNHNV, CDR2 YYDKDF (reference sequence). This CDR3 contains 15 residues. This chain's CDR3 is CATSRLAVPSYEQYF. The CDR3, as DNA: TGTGCCACCAGCCGGTTAGCGGTCCCCTCCTACGAGCAGTACTTC.

This chain joins TRBV18 and TRBJ2-3; D tentatively fits TRBD1 or TRBD2 (5 bases each). The V and J ends lost 6 bases and 0 bases respectively, with 13 bases between them. The CDR3 totals 15 residues. The germline V gene has CDR1 KGHSH and CDR2 LQKENI. CDR3 amino acids: CASSGDRLSTDTQYF. CDR3 DNA sequence: TGTGCCAGCTCGGGTGACAGACTAAGCACAGATACGCAGTATTTT.

The chain has TRBV3-1 (or the pseudogene TRBV3-2) and TRBJ1-1, with D uncertain. V gave up 4 bases and J gave up 10 bases, with 19 bases separating them. The CDR3 totals 14 residues. Germline V lookup: CDR1 LGHDT, CDR2 YNNKEL (reference sequence). CDR3 residues: CASSLQSGHRRAFF. CDR3 bases: TGTGCCAGCAGCCTACAGTCGGGCCACCGGCGAGCTTTCTTT.

The chain couples TRBV15 to TRBJ2-7; TRBD2 might be the D (6 bases). The CDR3 has 14 residues. The germline CDR1 and CDR2 sequences are LNHNV and YYDKDF (reference sequence). Deletions cut 3 bases from V and 5 bases from J, with 14 bases between. The CDR3 region is CATSRILEGHEQYF. Written as DNA, the CDR3 is TGTGCCACCAGCAGGATTTTGGAGGGCCACGAGCAGTACTTC.

CDR3 region: CASRVGGVTSDTQYF. In nucleotides, the CDR3 is TGTGCCAGCAGGGTAGGGGGGGTAACCTCAGATACGCAGTATTTT. The chain combines TRBV7-8 with TRBJ2-3, with D possibly TRBD2 on 7 matching bases. CDR3 length: 15 residues. The ends were cut back, 6 bases at V and 4 bases at J, with 17 bases in the middle. CDR1 is SGHVS and CDR2 is FQNEAQ in the germline V gene.

The gene calls are TRBV19 and TRBJ1-1; D is perhaps TRBD1 (5 bases). This CDR3 is built from 12 residues. The V gene lost 3 bases and the J gene lost 8 bases, with 10 bases spanning the gap. CDR1 and CDR2 (germline): LNHDA, SQIVND (reference sequence). CDR3 residues: CASSIYGGEAFF. The CDR3 DNA reads as TGTGCCAGTAGTATTTACGGGGGAGAAGCTTTCTTT.

This clone is a singleton in its sample. V is TRBV5-5 and J is TRBJ1-2; TRBD1 aligns across 8 bases. V lost 4 bases, J lost 4 bases, and 6 bases stayed unmatched. Germline values: CDR1 SGHKS, CDR2 YYEKEE (reference sequence). The CDR3 spans 14 residues. CDR3 coding DNA: TGTGCCAGCAGCCCCTTGGGACAGGTCTATGGCTACACCTTC. Amino acids: CASSPLGQVYGYTF.

The gene calls are TRBV18 and TRBJ2-7; D is unresolved. The CDR3 consists of 14 residues. The germline V gene has CDR1 KGHSH and CDR2 LQKENI. V shed 0 bases and J shed 0 bases, with 6 bases lying between them. In nucleotides, the CDR3 is TGTGCCAGCTCACCACCGGGTCTCTCCTACGAGCAGTACTTC. Translated: CASSPPGLSYEQYF.

The V gene is TRBV24-1, the J gene TRBJ2-1; 8 positions match TRBD1. Germline values: CDR1 KGHDR, CDR2 SFDVKD. The CDR3 length is 15 residues. V trimming: 3 bases; J trimming: 6 bases; junction bases outside the gene matches: 6. The CDR3 DNA reads as TGTGCCACCAGTGATACGGACAGGGAAATCAATGAGCAGTTCTTC. Translation gives CATSDTDREINEQFF.

The rearrangement links TRBV7-2 to TRBJ1-1, with D hard to call. The CDR3 consists of 14 residues. The germline V and J ends were trimmed by 1 base and 5 bases, with 11 bases remaining between them. Germline CDR1 is SGHTA and CDR2 is FQGNSA. The CDR3 bases are TGTGCCAGCAGCTTAGTAGCAGGACGGACTGAAGCTTTCTTT. It is translated as CASSLVAGRTEAFF.

The CDR3 bases are TGTGCCAGCAGCACTGATGACAGGGGGTTCGCTGAAGCTTTCTTT. Protein: CASSTDDRGFAEAFF. The gene calls are TRBV11-2 and TRBJ1-1; 9 bases line up with TRBD1. The germline V gene encodes CDR1 SGHAT and CDR2 FQNNGV. CDR3 length: 15 residues. Unmatched junction bases numbered 10, after V lost 5 bases and J lost 6 bases.

V is TRBV9 and J is TRBJ2-5; D is possibly TRBD2 (5 bases). CDR3 length equals 17 residues. Trimming took 0 bases from V and 2 from J, leaving 17 bases between them. Germline V lookup: CDR1 SGDLS, CDR2 YYNGEE. The CDR3 region is CASSVDDPAARQETQYF. In nucleotides, the CDR3 is TGTGCCAGCAGCGTAGACGATCCAGCGGCGAGACAAGAGACCCAGTACTTC. The entire variable domain, with the rest obtained from reference TRBV9 and TRBJ2-5, is as follows: DSGVTQTPKHLITATGQRVTLRCSPRSGDLSVYWYQQSLDQGLQFLIQYYNGEERAKGNILERFSAQQFPDLHSELNLSSLELGDSALYFCASSVDDPAARQETQYFGPGTRLLVL.

The CDR3, as DNA: TGCGCCAGCAGCTTTTCCGGGGTAAGAAACACTGAAGCTTTCTTT. Translation: CASSFSGVRNTEAFF. The chain has TRBV5-1 and TRBJ1-1; D uncertain. The CDR3 runs to 15 residues. The V end lost 2 bases, the J end lost 2 bases, and 13 bases lay between the germline ends. CDR1 and CDR2 from the germline V gene are SGHRS and YFSETQ.

In DNA form, the CDR3 reads TGTGCCAGCAGTGAAGAGAGAGGCGCAGGACAGCCCCAGCATTTT. Its protein product is CASSEERGAGQPQHF. This chain joins TRBV2 and TRBJ1-5; no clear D. The CDR3 sequence is 15 residues long. Trimming stripped 1 base from V and 7 bases from J, with 14 bases between. Germline V lookup: CDR1 SNHLY, CDR2 FYNNEI.

This clone was detected a few times. This chain connects TRBV27 to TRBJ2-7, with D perhaps TRBD2 (6 bases). Germline-derived CDR1 and CDR2 are MNHEY and SMNVEV (reference sequence). The CDR3 sequence is 15 residues long. Trimming removed 2 bases from V and 5 bases from J, with 16 bases in between. CDR3 loop: CASSLGVGAGNEQYF. The CDR3 DNA is TGTGCCAGCAGTTTAGGAGTGGGCGCGGGAAACGAGCAGTACTTC.

The V gene is TRBV6-5, the J gene TRBJ1-2; D gene unclear. Deletions cut 0 bases from V and 8 bases from J, with 13 bases between. Germline assignment: CDR1 MNHEY and CDR2 SVGAGI. This CDR3 contains 14 residues. CDR3 coding DNA: TGTGCCAGCAGTTACTCTCAAACTCCGGGGGGCTACACCTTC. It codes for CASSYSQTPGGYTF.

The rearrangement links TRBV4-2 to TRBJ2-7, with 9 bases lining up with TRBD2. The length of the CDR3 is 16 residues. V lost 1 base to trimming and J lost 1 base; unmatched junction nucleotides: 5. Germline CDR1 LGHNA, CDR2 YNFKEQ. The chain's CDR3 is CASSQGHSGSSYEQYF. The CDR3 nucleotides read TGTGCCAGCAGCCAAGGTCATAGCGGGAGTTCCTACGAGCAGTACTTC.

V and J are TRBV2 and TRBJ1-1; D ambiguous. The CDR3 extends over 14 amino acids. With 5 bases removed from V and 7 bases from J, the gap between germline ends came to 17 bases. Per germline, CDR1 SNHLY and CDR2 FYNNEI. CDR3 in DNA: TGTGCCAGCAGTAAGCCTCAAGATACCCTTGAAGCTTTCTTT. Amino acids: CASSKPQDTLEAFF.

The chain links TRBV10-2 to TRBJ1-1, with unresolved D. This CDR3 spans 12 amino acids. Germline V gives CDR1 WSHSY, CDR2 SAAADI. Between the trimmed V and J ends, which lost 8 bases and 1 base, there was a span of 8 bases. In DNA, the CDR3 is TGCGCCAGCGGGATATGGAACACTGAAGCTTTCTTT. Its protein product is CASGIWNTEAFF.